Presented here are 22 T cell receptor beta chains from one specimen sequenced in a study of blood T cell repertoires in COVID-19. Data came from immunoSEQ multiplex PCR; TCRdb stores just in-frame clones and leaves some out. The sample has roughly 150,000 clones; over 85% are singletons. The sequenced sample consisted of peripheral blood. The receptors shown here come from a woman aged 60-75 years with COVID-19, enrolled during active disease.

The chain employs TRBV27 and TRBJ1-6, with 8 bases lining up with TRBD1. CDR1 is MNHEY and CDR2 is SMNVEV in the germline V gene (reference sequence). The CDR3 is 15 residues long. The V and J ends lost 7 bases and 7 bases, in that order; junction bases with no gene match: 9. This chain's CDR3 is CASTLLGTGNSPLHF. The DNA for the CDR3 is TGTGCCAGCACTCTACTCGGGACAGGCAATTCACCCCTCCACTTT.

This chain joins TRBV6-5 and TRBJ2-3; a weak D match, TRBD1 (6 bases). The CDR3 runs 14 residues. Germline V gene sequence: CDR1 MNHEY, CDR2 SVGAGI. V was trimmed by 9 bases and J by 0 bases, leaving 13 bases between them. The CDR3 sequence is CARQDSPSTDTQYF. In DNA, the CDR3 is TGTGCCAGACAGGACAGCCCTAGCACAGATACGCAGTATTTT.

The V gene is TRBV7-2, the J gene TRBJ1-5, with TRBD1 identical over 7 bases. Trimming at V came to 1 base and at J to 6 bases, leaving 6 bases not matched to a gene. Looked up from germline, CDR1 is SGHTA and CDR2 is FQGNSA. The CDR3 is 15 amino acids. CDR3 protein: CASSLEAGGGQPQHF. Written as DNA, the CDR3 is TGTGCCAGCAGCTTAGAAGCAGGGGGTGGTCAGCCCCAGCATTTT.

V is TRBV3-1 (or the pseudogene TRBV3-2) and J is TRBJ1-1, with unresolved D. CDR1 and CDR2 (germline): LGHDT, YNNKEL (reference sequence). The CDR3 consists of 14 residues. Trimming cost V 0 bases and J 4 bases, with 9 bases left between them. In nucleotides, the CDR3 is TGTGCCAGCAGCCAAGACATTGTGAGCACTGAAGCTTTCTTT. Amino acids: CASSQDIVSTEAFF.

This chain links TRBV20-1 with TRBJ1-6, with no clear D. The CDR3 consists of 11 residues. With 6 bases removed from V and 9 bases from J, the gap between germline ends came to 9 bases. CDR1 DFQATT and CDR2 SNEGSKA come from the germline V gene (reference sequence). Here the CDR3 DNA reads TGCAGTGCGGCCGCAGGTTCACCCCTCCACTTT. Translating gives CSAAAGSPLHF.

The gene calls are TRBV3-1 (or the pseudogene TRBV3-2) and TRBJ2-3; no clear D gene. Germline V lookup: CDR1 LGHDT, CDR2 YNNKEL (reference sequence). The V gene lost 1 base and the J gene lost 12 bases, with 8 bases spanning the gap. The CDR3 sequence is 11 residues long. The CDR3 spells CASSQGLAQYF. The CDR3 DNA follows: TGTGCCAGCAGCCAAGGGTTAGCACAGTATTTT.

The rearrangement joins TRBV4-1 to TRBJ2-2, with D unclear. CDR1 and CDR2 (germline): MGHRA, YSYEKL. Trimming took 3 bases from V and 4 from J, leaving 9 bases between them. The CDR3 length is 14 residues. CDR3 loop: CASSQASLTGELFF. As DNA, the CDR3 is TGCGCCAGCAGCCAGGCCAGTCTCACCGGGGAGCTGTTTTTT.

The genes are TRBV2 and TRBJ1-5; no reliable D call. This CDR3 has 14 residues. V lost 7 bases to trimming and J lost 6 bases, with 16 bases between them. In germline, CDR1 is SNHLY, CDR2 FYNNEI. The CDR3 protein is CASTVDAGGQPQHF. CDR3 DNA: TGTGCCAGCACGGTGGATGCAGGTGGTCAGCCCCAGCATTTT.

Here the CDR3 reads CAISEVRNTEAFF. DNA of the CDR3: TGTGCCATCAGTGAGGTTAGGAACACTGAAGCTTTCTTT. The chain couples TRBV10-3 to TRBJ1-1; no firm D call. V shed 2 bases and J shed 1 base, with 5 bases lying between them. Germline CDR1 reads ENHRY; CDR2 reads SYGVKD. The CDR3 length is 13 residues.

The chain recombines TRBV18 with TRBJ1-1; unclear D gene. Trimming shortened V by 1 base and J by 4 bases, and 10 bases separated the two germline ends. The CDR3 is made up of 14 amino acids. CDR1 and CDR2 (germline): KGHSH, LQKENI. The DNA of the CDR3 is TGTGCCAGCTCACCACGGATCGAGGGCACTGAAGCTTTCTTT. As protein: CASSPRIEGTEAFF.

The CDR3 sequence: CSASPPDRLITDTQYF. CDR3 bases: TGCAGTGCTAGTCCCCCGGACAGGCTAATCACAGATACGCAGTATTTT. The rearrangement joins TRBV20-1 to TRBJ2-3, with TRBD1 matching over 7 bases. In germline, CDR1 is DFQATT, CDR2 SNEGSKA (reference sequence). J was trimmed by 2 bases and V by 3 bases; bases with no gene match: 11. The CDR3 has 16 amino acids.

The chain is built from TRBV7-8 and TRBJ1-2, with D tentatively TRBD1 (5 bases). Looked up from germline, CDR1 is SGHVS and CDR2 is FQNEAQ. Trimming cost V 1 base and J 1 base, with 10 bases left between them. The CDR3 consists of 15 residues. CDR3 amino acids: CASSLGDGGNYGYTF. The DNA of the CDR3 is TGTGCCAGCAGCTTAGGGGACGGGGGTAACTATGGCTACACCTTC.

The V call is TRBV27, the J call TRBJ1-5, with 7 bases identical to TRBD1. V shed 3 bases, J shed 7 bases, and the junction held 9 bases outside the gene matches. Germline V gives CDR1 MNHEY, CDR2 SMNVEV (reference sequence). The CDR3 runs 15 residues. The CDR3 region is CASSFARGAGQPQHF. The CDR3 bases are TGTGCCAGCAGTTTCGCCAGGGGGGCAGGGCAGCCCCAGCATTTT.

V gene TRBV5-8 combines with J gene TRBJ2-3, with D tentatively TRBD1 (6 bases). V gave up 1 base and J gave up 0 bases, with 9 bases separating them. The CDR3 runs 15 residues. Germline V gene sequence: CDR1 SGHTS, CDR2 YDEGEE. DNA for the CDR3: TGTGCCAGCAGCTTGATGGGGGCTAGCACAGATACGCAGTATTTT. It encodes CASSLMGASTDTQYF.

This clone was seen a single time. The chain is built from TRBV6-6 and TRBJ1-5; D may be TRBD1 (6 bases). This CDR3 contains 14 residues. V gave up 6 bases and J gave up 3 bases, with 12 bases separating them. The germline gives CDR1 MNHNY, CDR2 SVGAGI (reference sequence). The CDR3 here is CASSTTGYNQPQHF. CDR3 sequence (DNA): TGTGCCAGCAGCACAACAGGGTACAATCAGCCCCAGCATTTT.

The chain carries TRBV4-3 and TRBJ1-1; D is undetermined. The V gene's germline CDR1 is LGHNA and CDR2 YSLEER. The CDR3 totals 16 residues. Between the trimmed V and J ends, which lost 0 bases and 0 bases, there was a span of 11 bases. The CDR3 sequence: CASSQDWADMNTEAFF. Written as DNA, the CDR3 is TGCGCCAGCAGCCAAGATTGGGCTGACATGAACACTGAAGCTTTCTTT.

The chain carries TRBV6-2 or TRBV6-3 and TRBJ1-3; D not resolved. This CDR3 comprises 16 residues. Germline CDR1 is MNHEY and CDR2 is SVGEGT. V lost 0 bases and J lost 0, with 9 bases in between. The CDR3 is CASSYSTAFSGNTIYF. The CDR3 bases are TGTGCCAGCAGTTACTCAACAGCTTTCTCTGGAAACACCATATATTTT.

This rearrangement joins TRBV4-2 to TRBJ2-3, with a weak D call TRBD1 (6 bases). The CDR3 is made up of 14 amino acids. Looked up from germline, CDR1 is LGHNA and CDR2 is YNFKEQ. Trimming left V 0 bases short and J 4 bases short, with 8 bases between. The CDR3: CASSQDRGADTQYF. The DNA of the CDR3 is TGTGCCAGCAGCCAAGACAGGGGTGCAGATACGCAGTATTTT.

The V gene is TRBV13, the J gene TRBJ2-3; 7 nucleotides match TRBD2. Trimming took 4 bases from V and 2 from J; bases not matched to a gene: 21. The CDR3 contains 20 residues. The germline V gene encodes CDR1 PRHDT and CDR2 FYEKMQ (reference sequence). The CDR3 sequence is CASSSARGSGASEFTDTQYF. The CDR3 DNA reads as TGTGCCAGCAGCTCCGCCCGAGGGAGCGGGGCCTCCGAATTCACAGATACGCAGTATTTT.

This sequence joins TRBV4-3 and TRBJ2-3; 9 nucleotides line up with TRBD2. This CDR3 is built from 18 residues. Unmatched junction bases numbered 7, after V lost 0 bases and J lost 0 bases. The V gene's germline CDR1 is LGHNA and CDR2 YSLEER. The CDR3 region is CASSQESLSGGSTDTQYF. The CDR3 DNA follows: TGCGCCAGCAGCCAAGAGTCCCTCAGCGGGGGGAGCACAGATACGCAGTATTTT.

This chain uses TRBV7-9 with TRBJ2-7, with D hard to call. Per the germline V gene, CDR1 is SEHNR and CDR2 is FQNEAQ (reference sequence). The CDR3 has 15 residues. V lost 8 bases and J 0 bases, leaving 17 bases between the germline ends. The CDR3 nucleotides read TGTGCCAGCTCCAACGGCTATAGGAGCTCCTACGAGCAGTACTTC. This translates into CASSNGYRSSYEQYF.

This sequence joins TRBV9 and TRBJ1-2, with D perhaps matching TRBD1 (5 bases). The CDR3 covers 15 residues. CDR1 is SGDLS, CDR2 YYNGEE, per germline. Between the trimmed V and J ends, which lost 0 bases and 8 bases, there was a span of 17 bases. Written as DNA, the CDR3 is TGTGCCAGCAGCGTAGACGGAGGGGAGTCGGAAGGCTACACCTTC. Translated: CASSVDGGESEGYTF.